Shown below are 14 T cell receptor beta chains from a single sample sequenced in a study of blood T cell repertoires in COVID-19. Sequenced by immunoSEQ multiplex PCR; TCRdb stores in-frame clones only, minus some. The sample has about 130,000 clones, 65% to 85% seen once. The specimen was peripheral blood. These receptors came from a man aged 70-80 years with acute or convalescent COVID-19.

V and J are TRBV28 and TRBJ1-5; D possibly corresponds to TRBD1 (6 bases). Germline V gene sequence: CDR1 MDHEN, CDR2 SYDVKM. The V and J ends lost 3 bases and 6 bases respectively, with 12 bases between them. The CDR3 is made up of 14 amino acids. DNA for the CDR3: TGTGCCAGCAGTTTGGGGGGGGCGGCTCAGCCCCAGCATTTT. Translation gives CASSLGGAAQPQHF.

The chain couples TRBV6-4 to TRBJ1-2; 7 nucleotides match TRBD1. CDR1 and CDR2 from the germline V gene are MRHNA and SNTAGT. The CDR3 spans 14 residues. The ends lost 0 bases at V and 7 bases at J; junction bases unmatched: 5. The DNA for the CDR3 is TGTGCCAGCAGTGACTCCAGGGGGTCGGGTGGCTACACCTTC. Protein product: CASSDSRGSGGYTF.

The CDR3 is CASSTGSPGGTQYF. The CDR3 DNA sequence: TGTGCCAGTAGTACAGGGAGCCCCGGGGGGACCCAGTACTTC. The rearrangement links TRBV19 to TRBJ2-5; TRBD2 is a possible D gene (6 bases). From germline, CDR1 is LNHDA and CDR2 SQIVND (reference sequence). The CDR3 is made up of 14 amino acids. Trimming left V 4 bases short and J 7 bases short, with 16 bases between.

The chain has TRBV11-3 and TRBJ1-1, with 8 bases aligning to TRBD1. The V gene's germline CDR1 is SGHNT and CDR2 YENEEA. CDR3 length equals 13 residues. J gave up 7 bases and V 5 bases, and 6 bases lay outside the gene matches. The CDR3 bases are TGTGCCAGCAGCCTCTCCGGGACAGGTGAAGCTTTCTTT. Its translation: CASSLSGTGEAFF.

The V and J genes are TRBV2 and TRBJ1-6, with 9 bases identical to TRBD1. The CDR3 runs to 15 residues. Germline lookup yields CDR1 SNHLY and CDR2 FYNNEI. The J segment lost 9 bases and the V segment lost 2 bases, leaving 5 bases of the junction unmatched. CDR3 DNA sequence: TGTGCCAGCAGTGAATGGGACAGGGAAGGTTCACCCCTCCACTTT. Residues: CASSEWDREGSPLHF.

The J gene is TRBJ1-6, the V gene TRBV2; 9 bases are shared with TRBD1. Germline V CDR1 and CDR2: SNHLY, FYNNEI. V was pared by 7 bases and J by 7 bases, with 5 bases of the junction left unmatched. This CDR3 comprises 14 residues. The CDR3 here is CASKPGTGNSPLHF. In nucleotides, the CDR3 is TGTGCCAGCAAACCCGGGACAGGGAATTCACCCCTCCACTTT.

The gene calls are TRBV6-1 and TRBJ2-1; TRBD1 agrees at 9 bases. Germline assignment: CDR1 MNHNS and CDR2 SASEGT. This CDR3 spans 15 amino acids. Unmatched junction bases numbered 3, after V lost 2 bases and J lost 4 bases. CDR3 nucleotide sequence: TGTGCCAGCAGTGAAAGGGACAGGGATTACAATGAGCAGTTCTTC. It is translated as CASSERDRDYNEQFF.

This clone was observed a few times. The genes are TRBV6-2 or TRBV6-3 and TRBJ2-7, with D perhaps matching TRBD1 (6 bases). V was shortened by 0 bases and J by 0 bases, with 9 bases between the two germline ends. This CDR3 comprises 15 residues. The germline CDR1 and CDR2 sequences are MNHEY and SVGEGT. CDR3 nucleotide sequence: TGTGCCAGCAGTTACTCGACAGGCGTCTCCTACGAGCAGTACTTC. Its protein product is CASSYSTGVSYEQYF.

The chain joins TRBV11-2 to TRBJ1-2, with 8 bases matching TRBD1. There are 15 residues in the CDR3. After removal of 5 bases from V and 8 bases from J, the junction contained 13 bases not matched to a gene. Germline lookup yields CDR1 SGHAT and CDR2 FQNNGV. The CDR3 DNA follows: TGTGCCAGCAGCCGAGTACCCAGGGGGCTGGAGGGCTACACCTTC. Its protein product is CASSRVPRGLEGYTF.

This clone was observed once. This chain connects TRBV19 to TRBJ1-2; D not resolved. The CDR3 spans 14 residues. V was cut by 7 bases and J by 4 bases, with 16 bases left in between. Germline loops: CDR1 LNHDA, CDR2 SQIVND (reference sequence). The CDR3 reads CASIPGERGYGYTF. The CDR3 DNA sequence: TGTGCCAGTATACCGGGTGAGCGTGGCTATGGCTACACCTTC.

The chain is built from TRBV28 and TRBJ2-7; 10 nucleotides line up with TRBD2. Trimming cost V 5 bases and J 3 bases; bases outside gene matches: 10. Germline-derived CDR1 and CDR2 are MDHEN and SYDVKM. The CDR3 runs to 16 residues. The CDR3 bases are TGTGCCAGCAGTCTGGGGGGACTAGCGTCCGGCTACGAGCAGTACTTC. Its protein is CASSLGGLASGYEQYF.

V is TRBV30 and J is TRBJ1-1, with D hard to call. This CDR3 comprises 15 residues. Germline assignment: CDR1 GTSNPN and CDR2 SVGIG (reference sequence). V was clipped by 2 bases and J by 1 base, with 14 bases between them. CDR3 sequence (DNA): TGTGCCTGGAGTTCCCCCATTTGGAGGAACACTGAAGCTTTCTTT. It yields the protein CAWSSPIWRNTEAFF.

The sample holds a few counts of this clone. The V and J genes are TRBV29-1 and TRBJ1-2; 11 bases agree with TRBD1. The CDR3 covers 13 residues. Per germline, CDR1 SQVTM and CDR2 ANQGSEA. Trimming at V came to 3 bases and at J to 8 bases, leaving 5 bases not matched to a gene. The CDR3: CSVDGQGARGYTF. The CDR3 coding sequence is TGCAGCGTTGACGGACAGGGGGCGAGAGGCTACACCTTC.

The CDR3 coding sequence is TGCGCCAGCACGGACATAACCTACGAGCAGTACTTC. This sequence encodes CASTDITYEQYF. V is TRBV10-2 and J is TRBJ2-7; a weak D match, TRBD1 (5 bases). Germline CDR1 reads WSHSY; CDR2 reads SAAADI. The CDR3 totals 12 residues. V was trimmed by 7 bases and J by 2 bases, leaving 9 bases between them.